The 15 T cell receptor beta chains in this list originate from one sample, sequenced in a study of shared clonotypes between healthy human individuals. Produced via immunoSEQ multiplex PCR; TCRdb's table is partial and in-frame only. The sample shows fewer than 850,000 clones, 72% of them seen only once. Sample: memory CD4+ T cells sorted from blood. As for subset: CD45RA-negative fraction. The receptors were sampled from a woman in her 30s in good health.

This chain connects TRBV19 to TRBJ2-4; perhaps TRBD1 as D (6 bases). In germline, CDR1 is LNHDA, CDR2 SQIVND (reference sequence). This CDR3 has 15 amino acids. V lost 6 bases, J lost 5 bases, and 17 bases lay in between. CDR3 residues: CASRRDRSPENIQYF. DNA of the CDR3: TGTGCCAGTAGGAGAGACAGGAGTCCGGAAAACATTCAGTACTTC.

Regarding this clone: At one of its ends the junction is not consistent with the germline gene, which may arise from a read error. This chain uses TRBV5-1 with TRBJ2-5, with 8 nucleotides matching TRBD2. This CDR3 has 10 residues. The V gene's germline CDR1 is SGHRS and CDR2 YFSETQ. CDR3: CASSGSTQYF. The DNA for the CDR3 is TGTGCCAGCAGCGGGAGCACGCAGTACTTC.

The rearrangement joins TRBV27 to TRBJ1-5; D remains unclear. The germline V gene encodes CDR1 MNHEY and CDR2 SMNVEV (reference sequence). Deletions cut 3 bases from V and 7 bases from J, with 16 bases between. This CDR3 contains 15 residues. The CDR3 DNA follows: TGTGCCAGCAGTTTCCCTCGGGGAAAGGAGCAGCCCCAGCATTTT. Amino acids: CASSFPRGKEQPQHF.

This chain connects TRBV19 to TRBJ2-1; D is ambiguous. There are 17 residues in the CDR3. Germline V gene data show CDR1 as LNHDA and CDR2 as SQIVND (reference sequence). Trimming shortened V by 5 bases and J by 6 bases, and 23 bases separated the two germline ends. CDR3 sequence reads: CASSPAPGRPWANEQFF. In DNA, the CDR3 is TGTGCCAGTAGTCCGGCCCCAGGCAGGCCGTGGGCCAATGAGCAGTTCTTC.

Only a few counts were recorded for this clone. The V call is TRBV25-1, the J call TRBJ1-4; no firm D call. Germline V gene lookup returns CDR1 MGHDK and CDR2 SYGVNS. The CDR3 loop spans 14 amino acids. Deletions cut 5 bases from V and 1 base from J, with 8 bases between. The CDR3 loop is CASSLSGTNEKLFF. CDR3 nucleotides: TGTGCCAGCAGTCTTTCAGGAACTAATGAAAAACTGTTTTTT.

The DNA of the CDR3 is TGTGCCAGCAGCTTGAGGTATATAGCGGGAGTGGCCTACGAGCAGTACTTC. As protein: CASSLRYIAGVAYEQYF. The chain links TRBV5-6 to TRBJ2-7, with TRBD2 matching over 9 bases. Germline V gives CDR1 SGHDT, CDR2 YYEEEE. J was trimmed by 2 bases and V by 1 base; bases with no gene match: 10. This CDR3 region has 17 residues.

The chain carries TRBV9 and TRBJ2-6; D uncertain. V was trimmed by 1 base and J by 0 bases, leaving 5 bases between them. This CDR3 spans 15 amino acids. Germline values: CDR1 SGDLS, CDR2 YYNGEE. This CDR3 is CASSVTYSGANVLTF. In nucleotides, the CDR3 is TGTGCCAGCAGCGTAACGTACTCTGGGGCCAACGTCCTGACTTTC.

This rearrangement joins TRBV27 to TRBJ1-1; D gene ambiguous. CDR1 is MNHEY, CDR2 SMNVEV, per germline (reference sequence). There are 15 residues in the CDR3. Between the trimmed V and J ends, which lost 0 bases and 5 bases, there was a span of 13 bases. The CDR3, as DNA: TGTGCCAGCAGTTTATCTTCACGCGGGGAAACTGAAGCTTTCTTT. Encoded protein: CASSLSSRGETEAFF.

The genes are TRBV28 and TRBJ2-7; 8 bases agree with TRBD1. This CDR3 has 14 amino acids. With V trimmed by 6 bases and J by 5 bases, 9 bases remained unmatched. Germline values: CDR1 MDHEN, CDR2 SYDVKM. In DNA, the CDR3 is TGTGCCAGCAGGGTCGACAGGGGTGGCGACGAGCAGTACTTC. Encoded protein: CASRVDRGGDEQYF.

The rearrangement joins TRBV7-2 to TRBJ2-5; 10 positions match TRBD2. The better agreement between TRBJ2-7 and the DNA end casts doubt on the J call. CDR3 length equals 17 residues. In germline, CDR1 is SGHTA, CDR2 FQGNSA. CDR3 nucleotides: TGTGCCAGCAGTGACCCTTACGGGACTAGCGTCTCCTACGAGCAGTACTTC. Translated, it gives CASSDPYGTSVSYEQYF.

The CDR3: CASSLTGGVITQYF. For the CDR3, the DNA is TGCGCCAGCAGCTTGACAGGGGGCGTAATTACGCAGTATTTT. V gene TRBV5-1 combines with J gene TRBJ2-3, with 9 bases that match TRBD1. After removal of 1 base from V and 8 bases from J, the junction contained 5 bases not matched to a gene. Germline CDR1 is SGHRS and CDR2 is YFSETQ. The CDR3 totals 14 residues.

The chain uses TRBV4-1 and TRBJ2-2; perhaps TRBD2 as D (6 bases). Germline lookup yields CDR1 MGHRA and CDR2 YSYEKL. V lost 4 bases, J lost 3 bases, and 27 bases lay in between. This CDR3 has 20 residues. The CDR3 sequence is CASSRRPGLESRADTGELFF. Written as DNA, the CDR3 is TGCGCCAGCAGCCGCAGACCGGGACTCGAATCGAGGGCGGACACCGGGGAGCTGTTTTTT.

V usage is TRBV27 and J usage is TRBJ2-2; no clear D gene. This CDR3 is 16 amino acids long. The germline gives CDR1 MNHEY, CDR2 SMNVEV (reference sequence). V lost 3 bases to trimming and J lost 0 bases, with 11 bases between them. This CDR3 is CASSFRIRTNTGELFF. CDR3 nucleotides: TGTGCCAGCAGTTTTCGAATCCGTACGAACACCGGGGAGCTGTTTTTT.

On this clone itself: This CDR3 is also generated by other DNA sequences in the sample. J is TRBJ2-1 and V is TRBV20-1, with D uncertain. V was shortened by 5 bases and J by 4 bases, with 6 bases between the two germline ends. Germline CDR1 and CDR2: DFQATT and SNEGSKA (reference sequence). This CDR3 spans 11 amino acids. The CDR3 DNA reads TGCAGTGCTGAAGGGTACAATGAGCAGTTCTTC. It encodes CSAEGYNEQFF.

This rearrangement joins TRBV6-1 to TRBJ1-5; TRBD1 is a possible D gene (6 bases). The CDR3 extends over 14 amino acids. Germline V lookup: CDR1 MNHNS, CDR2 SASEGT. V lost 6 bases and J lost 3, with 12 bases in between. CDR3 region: CASSPGQLNQPQHF. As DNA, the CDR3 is TGTGCCAGCAGCCCCGGACAGCTCAATCAGCCCCAGCATTTT.